This T cell receptor (beta chain) stems from a study of OX40 agonist ivuxolimab in advanced cancers. Turning to the study itself: Ivuxolimab, an agonistic anti-OX40 (CD134) antibody, was given to patients. Participants, 75% to 85% male, averaged about 59 years of age, ranging from about 20 to 80. The study enrolled dose-escalation patients with hepatocellular carcinoma, melanoma, renal cell or head and neck cancer.

Data came from immunoSEQ multiplex PCR; TCRdb stores just in-frame clones and leaves some out. The sample comprises some 60,000 clones, around 83% of which are singletons, and about 3.8% rests with the top ten. The CDR3 consists of 13 residues. V was clipped by 6 bases and J by 6 bases, with 12 bases between them. Germline V gene sequence: CDR1 SGHRS, CDR2 YFSETQ. Turning to this clone: Its antigen remains unidentified.

Study-wide findings and caveats: CD4+ and CD8+ T cells in blood underwent clonal expansion by week 6 at 0.1 to 3.0 mg/kg.

The sequence was obtained from an adult with an advanced solid tumor such as melanoma, head and neck, liver or kidney cancer. The chain combines TRBV5-1 with TRBJ1-4, with D perhaps TRBD1 (5 bases). The sequencing here drew on CD4+ or CD8+ T cells sorted from blood, taken in a trial of the OX40 agonist ivuxolimab. CDR3 loop: CASNQGGDEKLFF. The DNA for the CDR3 is TGCGCCAGCAACCAGGGAGGGGATGAAAAACTGTTTTTT. The whole variable domain, remainder taken from reference TRBV5-1 and TRBJ1-4, is KAGVTQTPRYLIKTRGQQVTLSCSPISGHRSVSWYQQTPGQGLQFLFEYFSETQRNKGNFPGRFSGRQFSNSRSEMNVSTLELGDSALYLCASNQGGDEKLFFGSGTQLSVL.